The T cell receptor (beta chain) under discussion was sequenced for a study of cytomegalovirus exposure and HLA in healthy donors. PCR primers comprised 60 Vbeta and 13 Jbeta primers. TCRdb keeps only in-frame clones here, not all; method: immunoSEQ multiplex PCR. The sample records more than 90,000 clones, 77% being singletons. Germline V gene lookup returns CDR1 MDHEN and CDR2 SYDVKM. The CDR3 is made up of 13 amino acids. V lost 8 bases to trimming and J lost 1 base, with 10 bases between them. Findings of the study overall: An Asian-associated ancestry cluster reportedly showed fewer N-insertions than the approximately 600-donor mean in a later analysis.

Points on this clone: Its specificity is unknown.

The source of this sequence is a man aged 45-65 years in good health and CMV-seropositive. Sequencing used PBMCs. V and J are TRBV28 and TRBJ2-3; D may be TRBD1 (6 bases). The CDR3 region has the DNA TGTGCCAGCCCCAGGGGAGGCACAGATACGCAGTATTTT. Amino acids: CASPRGGTDTQYF.